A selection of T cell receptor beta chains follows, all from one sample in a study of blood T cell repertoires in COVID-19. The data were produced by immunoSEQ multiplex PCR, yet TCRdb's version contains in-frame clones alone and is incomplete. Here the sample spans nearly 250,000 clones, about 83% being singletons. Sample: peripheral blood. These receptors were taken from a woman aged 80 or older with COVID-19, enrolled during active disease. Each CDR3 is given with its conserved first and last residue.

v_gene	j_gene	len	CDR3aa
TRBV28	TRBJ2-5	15	CASISLVGGAETQYF
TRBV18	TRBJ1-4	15	CASSLETGLNEKLFF
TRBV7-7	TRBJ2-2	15	CASSPDRVDTGELFF
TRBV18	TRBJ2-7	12	CASSGGFYEQYF
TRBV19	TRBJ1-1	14	CASSRTGVNTEAFF
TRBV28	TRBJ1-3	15	CASSFSTRTGNTIYF
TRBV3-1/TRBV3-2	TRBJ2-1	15	CASNPGGTGGNEQFF
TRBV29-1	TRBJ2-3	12	CSVEDRGDTQYF
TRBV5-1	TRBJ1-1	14	CASLQGAGNTEAFF
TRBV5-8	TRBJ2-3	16	CASSLIAGGHTDTQYF
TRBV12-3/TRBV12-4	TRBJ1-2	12	CASSASRYGYTF